The entry below describes one T cell receptor beta chain. Antigen unknown. The data derive from a study of response to subunit inactivated influenza vaccine. MiXCR, applied by TCRdb to the RT-PCR reads, yields one record per CDR3 protein. Of 500,000 or so distinct CDR3 sequences in the sample, 16% were seen once. Study observations and caveats: Authors suggested each seasonal flu vaccination may recruit only limited numbers of new T cells.

This clonotype was sampled from a man aged 50-75 years who received an inactivated influenza vaccine. This specimen was CD4+ T cells sorted from PBMCs, taken around 25 months after vaccination.

CDR3 bases: TGCAGTGCTAAGAACTCAAGGGGAAGCTCCTACAATGAGCAGTTCTTC. Protein: CSAKNSRGSSYNEQFF. The chain couples TRBV20-1 to TRBJ2-1, with D possibly matching TRBD1 (5 bases). In germline, CDR1 is DFQATT, CDR2 SNEGSKA (reference sequence). Deletions cut 4 bases from V and 0 bases from J, with 16 bases between. There are 16 residues in the CDR3.